This is a list of T cell receptor beta chains from one sample in a study of blood T cells in healthy people across ages. TCRdb called the 5' RACE reads again in MiXCR, with one record for every CDR3 protein. The sample has hundreds of thousands of distinct CDR3 sequences, 25% to 30% seen once; the top ten hold 25% to 30%. The specimen sequenced was blood. The receptors stem from a woman in her 70s in good health. The CDR3 runs from the conserved cysteine through the conserved F or W. Fields, in order: CDR3 DNA, CDR3 protein, J gene, clone size, V gene, D gene. D genes are given only for firm matches. A clone size is listed for some rows: how often the clone was seen (once, few, many), or a class if it is expanded.

TGTGCCAGCAGTTTAACCGGAGATGCAATTGGGGGAACCCAGTACTTC CASSLTGDAIGGTQYF TRBJ2-7 . TRBV28 .
TGTGCCAGCAGCTTAGATCGAGACTTTAAGCAGTTCTTC CASSLDRDFKQFF TRBJ2-1 . TRBV7-8 .
TGCAGCGCTGAAGATCTGGAAGGGAGCTATGGCTACACCTTC CSAEDLEGSYGYTF TRBJ1-2 few TRBV29-1 .
TGTGCCAGCAGTTCACAACCCAGAGTCTCTGGAAACACCATATATTTT CASSSQPRVSGNTIYF TRBJ1-3 few TRBV12-3/TRBV12-4 .
TGTGCCAGCAGGGAGTACTACGAGCAGTACTTC CASREYYEQYF TRBJ2-7 . TRBV6-6 .
TGTGCCAGCACTCGACAGCGATACGAGCAGTACTTC CASTRQRYEQYF TRBJ2-7 few TRBV12-3/TRBV12-4 .
TGCAGCGTTGGAGACAGTAATCAGCCCCAGCATTTT CSVGDSNQPQHF TRBJ1-5 few TRBV29-1 .
TGCGCCAGCAGCTCGGGCTCAGGAAACACCGGGGAGCTGTTTTTT CASSSGSGNTGELFF TRBJ2-2 . TRBV5-1 .
TGCGCCAGCAGCCCGCCCCCCGGCGGGAGTGAGACCCAGTACTTC CASSPPPGGSETQYF TRBJ2-5 few TRBV5-1 TRBD2
TGTGCCAGCTCTACCCCAGGCGGCGGGAGGGCCGGTGAGACCCAGTACTTC CASSTPGGGRAGETQYF TRBJ2-5 . TRBV6-2/TRBV6-3 TRBD2
TGTGCCAGCAGCCAACCCAAGGAGGAGACCCAGTACTTC CASSQPKEETQYF TRBJ2-5 . TRBV3-1 .
TGTGCCAGCATGGCAGGGGGCTTTAACACCGGGGAGCTGTTTTTT CASMAGGFNTGELFF TRBJ2-2 . TRBV6-2/TRBV6-3 TRBD1
TGCAGCGTGGGGGACTCCTACAATGAGCAGTTCTTC CSVGDSYNEQFF TRBJ2-1 . TRBV29-1 .
TGTGCCAGCAGCCAAGGACGGTACAGCTCCTACAATGAGCAGTTCTTC CASSQGRYSSYNEQFF TRBJ2-1 few TRBV3-1 .
TGTGCCAGCACTACAGGGAGTGAGCAGTACTTC CASTTGSEQYF TRBJ2-7 many TRBV2 .
TGTGCCAGCAGCCCACGCGGAGGTGAAAAACCGTTTTTC CASSPRGGEKPFF TRBJ1-4 . TRBV5-5 .
TGCGCCAGCAGCTTCGATCAGGAGACCCAGTACTTC CASSFDQETQYF TRBJ2-5 many TRBV5-1 .
TGCAGCGTTGTTGGTGGGGGCACTGAAGCTTTCTTT CSVVGGGTEAFF TRBJ1-1 . TRBV29-1 .
TGCAGCGTTGGGACAGGTCAATACGAGCAGTACTTC CSVGTGQYEQYF TRBJ2-7 few TRBV29-1 TRBD1
TGTGCCAGCAGTTACTTCCGACAGGGTGCAAGAAGCGCTGAAGCTTTCTTT CASSYFRQGARSAEAFF TRBJ1-1 few TRBV6-2/TRBV6-3 TRBD1
TGCGCCAGCAGCCAAATAGCGGGGGGGCCCTACGAGCAGTACTTC CASSQIAGGPYEQYF TRBJ2-7 . TRBV4-3 TRBD2
TGTGCCAGCAGTCTAAGGACTAGCGGGGTTAATGAGCAGTTCTTC CASSLRTSGVNEQFF TRBJ2-1 few TRBV12-3/TRBV12-4 TRBD2
TGCAGTGCTAGAGGGGCAGCAGATACGCAGTATTTT CSARGAADTQYF TRBJ2-3 few TRBV20-1 .
TGTGCCAGCAGTTCCATTCTCCCCAGGGTGCCTGGAAACGCCATATATTTT CASSSILPRVPGNAIYF TRBJ1-3 few TRBV28 .
TGTGCCAGCAGTTCTACGTCGATTAGCGGGACCTACAATGAGCAGTTCTTC CASSSTSISGTYNEQFF TRBJ2-1 few TRBV5-6 TRBD2
TGTGCCAGTAGTATCCGACGGACAGCAGATGAAAAACTGTTTTTT CASSIRRTADEKLFF TRBJ1-4 . TRBV19 .
TGCGTCAGCAGCTTGGACGGGAGCTCCTACGAGCAGTACTTC CVSSLDGSSYEQYF TRBJ2-7 . TRBV5-1 .
TGTGCCAGCAGCCTCCAGGGAATCACTGAAGCTTTCTTT CASSLQGITEAFF TRBJ1-1 . TRBV7-9 .
TGCGCCAGCAGCTTTAGCGGGAGGGGGGGCAATGAGCAGTTCTTC CASSFSGRGGNEQFF TRBJ2-1 few TRBV5-1 TRBD2
TGCAGTGCTAGAGATTTTAAGCTAGCGGGAGGGCCACGAGAGAAAAACATTCAGTACTTC CSARDFKLAGGPREKNIQYF TRBJ2-4 few TRBV20-1 TRBD2
TGTGCCAGCAGCAGAGCCGTCCGCAGGTCCTCAAACATTCAGTACTTC CASSRAVRRSSNIQYF TRBJ2-4 few TRBV21-1 .
TGTGCCAGCAGTTTAGCGCTCGGCGCGGGAACGAGTGAGCAGTTCTTC CASSLALGAGTSEQFF TRBJ2-1 few TRBV12-3/TRBV12-4 .
TGCAGCGCCGCGACAGGCTATGGCTACACCTTC CSAATGYGYTF TRBJ1-2 . TRBV29-1 .
TGTGCCAGCAGTCCCTCCGCGGGACAGGCTACCTACGAGCAGTACTTC CASSPSAGQATYEQYF TRBJ2-7 few TRBV6-1 TRBD1
TGTGCCAGCAGCAGTACAGGGGCCCCAGATACGCAGTATTTT CASSSTGAPDTQYF TRBJ2-3 . TRBV7-9 TRBD1
TGTGCCAGCAGCTCCCGTCCCGGGACAGGAAGCAAAAACATTCAGTACTTC CASSSRPGTGSKNIQYF TRBJ2-4 . TRBV7-9 TRBD1
TGCGCCAGCAGGAACGGACTAGCGGGACGATCCTTC CASRNGLAGRSF TRBJ2-1 . TRBV5-1 TRBD2
TGCAGTGCTATCCAGCGGGAGGTCCCCCCCTACGAGCAGTACTTC CSAIQREVPPYEQYF TRBJ2-7 few TRBV20-1 TRBD2
TGCAGTGCTGGGACGACTAGCGATACGCAGTATTTT CSAGTTSDTQYF TRBJ2-3 . TRBV20-1 TRBD2
TGCAGCGCTTCTAGGGACGGGAGCTCCTACGAGCAGTACTTC CSASRDGSSYEQYF TRBJ2-7 . TRBV29-1 .
TGTGCCAGCAGTCTCCTAGGGGGACTAGCGCAAGAGACCCAGTACTTC CASSLLGGLAQETQYF TRBJ2-5 . TRBV7-2 TRBD2
TGTGCCAGCAGCTTAGTCTTTGGGGGGCCGGGAGAGACCCAGTACTTC CASSLVFGGPGETQYF TRBJ2-5 few TRBV7-2 .
TGTGCCAGCAGTCCCCACACGGGACTAGCCACAGATACGCAGTATTTT CASSPHTGLATDTQYF TRBJ2-3 . TRBV6-1 TRBD2
TGCAGTGCTAGAGTTGTTCGAGGGAACACTGAAGCTTTCTTT CSARVVRGNTEAFF TRBJ1-1 . TRBV20-1 .
TGTGCCAGCAGCCAAGATACGAAGGGTTACTACGAGCAGTACTTC CASSQDTKGYYEQYF TRBJ2-7 . TRBV14 .
TGTGCCAGCAGCTTAAGGGGGAAGTTCAAGCAGTACTTC CASSLRGKFKQYF TRBJ2-7 . TRBV11-1 .
TGTGCCAGCAGCTTAGGGACAGGGGTTCCGTCTGAAGCTTTCTTT CASSLGTGVPSEAFF TRBJ1-1 . TRBV7-2 TRBD1
TGTGCCAGCAGCTTAGGTCGGCTGTACTACGAGCAGTACTTC CASSLGRLYYEQYF TRBJ2-7 . TRBV7-2 .
TGTGCCAGCAGCTTAGGTCCTACGGCAAGTGGCTACACCTTC CASSLGPTASGYTF TRBJ1-2 . TRBV11-2 .
TGTGCCAGCAGCCAAGGATTAGATAGCAATCAGCCCCAGCATTTT CASSQGLDSNQPQHF TRBJ1-5 . TRBV4-2 .
TGTGCCAGCAGCCGTGACAGAGCAACTAATGAAAAACTGTTTTTT CASSRDRATNEKLFF TRBJ1-4 . TRBV7-2 .
TGTGCCAGCAGCTTATATCCCCCTAGCGGGAGCTACAATGAGCAGTTCTTC CASSLYPPSGSYNEQFF TRBJ2-1 few TRBV7-8 TRBD2
TGCGCCAGCACCTTGGAGAAGCGAACTAATGAAAAACTGTTTTTT CASTLEKRTNEKLFF TRBJ1-4 few TRBV5-1 .
TGCAGTGCCAGGACTTTCTACAATGAGCAGTTCTTC CSARTFYNEQFF TRBJ2-1 few TRBV20-1 .
TGTGCCAGCCGGCGTGGGATGAACACTGAAGCTTTCTTT CASRRGMNTEAFF TRBJ1-1 many TRBV5-5 .
TGTGCCAGCAGCGTAGGAGGGGGGACAACTAATGAAAAACTGTTTTTT CASSVGGGTTNEKLFF TRBJ1-4 . TRBV9 .
TGTGCCAGCAGGATAACCCCAGGACAAGCCTACGAGCAGTACTTC CASRITPGQAYEQYF TRBJ2-7 few TRBV28 .
TGCAGCGTGAGGACATCAGCTAACTATGGCTACACCTTC CSVRTSANYGYTF TRBJ1-2 few TRBV29-1 .